This T cell receptor (beta chain) came from a study of vaccination and CD4 T cells after COVID-19. Study-level information: Convalescent patients gave post-COVID blood a median about 100 days post-diagnosis, range 35 to 161. Stimulation of cells relied on overlapping spike peptides derived from SARS-CoV-2, HCoV-NL63, HCoV-OC43 and HCoV-229E.

The Oncomine TCR Beta short-read assay sequenced DNA from cultured CD4+ T cells. From CD4+ T cells that had been cultured, genomic DNA was extracted. TCRdb reprocessed the PCR reads via MiXCR and lists one record per CDR3 protein. The table has 15,000 to 20,000 distinct CDR3 sequences, about half seen once; the top ten hold approximately 4%. Regarding this clonotype: What it binds is unknown.

As for treatment: approximately 10-day PBMC culture with coronavirus spike peptide pools or control peptides (ViraFEST assay). Sequenced input: CD4+ T cells from blood, cultured in vitro. The TCR originated in a human donor who had recovered from COVID-19.

DNA of the CDR3: TGTGCCACCATGACCGGGAACACTGAAGCTTTCTTT. It specifies CATMTGNTEAFF. The V and J genes are TRBV10-3 and TRBJ1-1; unclear D gene. The V gene's germline CDR1 is ENHRY and CDR2 SYGVKD. V was clipped by 10 bases and J by 1 base, with 10 bases between them. The CDR3 spans 12 residues.